Listed here are 21 T cell receptor beta chains from one sample, sequenced in a study of blood T cell repertoires in COVID-19. Method: immunoSEQ multiplex PCR; TCRdb's copy keeps in-frame clones and lacks some. Of around 220,000 clones listed, roughly 84% are singletons. Sequenced input: peripheral blood. The source is a man aged 35 to 55 with active or convalescent COVID-19.

This sequence joins TRBV5-1 and TRBJ2-7, with D possibly being TRBD2 (6 bases). The CDR3 loop spans 17 amino acids. From germline, CDR1 is SGHRS and CDR2 YFSETQ. Trimming pared 2 bases from V and 2 bases from J, leaving 20 bases between. The CDR3 reads CASSFLARGTGTYEQYF. The DNA of the CDR3 is TGCGCCAGCAGCTTCTTGGCTCGGGGGACCGGTACCTACGAGCAGTACTTC.

CDR3 residues: CASSRQGRPQETQYF. CDR3 coding DNA: TGTGCCAGCAGTCGACAGGGAAGACCCCAAGAGACCCAGTACTTC. This rearrangement joins TRBV28 to TRBJ2-5; 7 bases are shared with TRBD1. The CDR3 has 15 amino acids. Trimming removed 5 bases from V and 1 base from J; junction bases left unmatched: 7. Germline lookup yields CDR1 MDHEN and CDR2 SYDVKM.

The V and J genes are TRBV10-3 and TRBJ2-7, with D hard to call. The CDR3 has 12 residues. The V gene's germline CDR1 is ENHRY and CDR2 SYGVKD. Trimming took off 0 bases at V and 3 bases at J, with 3 bases between the two ends. CDR3 loop: CAISESIYEQYF. In DNA form, the CDR3 reads TGTGCCATCAGTGAGTCTATCTACGAGCAGTACTTC.

The J gene is TRBJ2-7, the V gene TRBV18, with 7 bases that match TRBD1. This CDR3 has 15 amino acids. Unmatched junction bases numbered 6, after V lost 1 base and J lost 3 bases. The V gene's germline CDR1 is KGHSH and CDR2 LQKENI. As DNA, the CDR3 is TGTGCCAGCTCACCACTAGGGGGCGGAGACTACGAGCAGTACTTC. Its protein product is CASSPLGGGDYEQYF.

The chain carries TRBV5-6 and TRBJ1-5; D remains unclear. This CDR3 is built from 15 residues. Germline V gives CDR1 SGHDT, CDR2 YYEEEE. The V and J ends lost 2 bases and 3 bases respectively, with 12 bases between them. For the CDR3, the DNA is TGTGCCAGCAGCTTTCGTCCAGGATTCAATCAGCCCCAGCATTTT. This sequence encodes CASSFRPGFNQPQHF.

This chain connects TRBV3-1 (or the pseudogene TRBV3-2) to TRBJ2-1, with TRBD2 identical over 13 bases. CDR1 LGHDT and CDR2 YNNKEL come from the germline V gene (reference sequence). V lost 3 bases to trimming and J lost 9 bases; unmatched junction nucleotides: 5. The CDR3 is 15 residues long. The CDR3 region is CASSHGTSGAPEQFF. CDR3 DNA: TGTGCCAGCAGCCACGGGACTAGCGGGGCCCCTGAGCAGTTCTTC.

The J gene is TRBJ2-1, the V gene TRBV28; D is perhaps TRBD1 (5 bases). V was clipped by 5 bases and J by 0 bases, with 17 bases between them. Germline V lookup: CDR1 MDHEN, CDR2 SYDVKM. The CDR3 has 17 amino acids. CDR3 nucleotides: TGTGCCAGCAGTGGGGCTCCACCTAGGAGCTCCTACAATGAGCAGTTCTTC. Amino acid sequence: CASSGAPPRSSYNEQFF. Filled out from reference TRBV28 and TRBJ2-1, the complete variable domain reads DVKVTQSSRYLVKRTGEKVFLECVQDMDHENMFWYRQDPGLGLRLIYFSYDVKMKEKGDIPEGYSVSREKKERFSLILESASTNQTSMYLCASSGAPPRSSYNEQFFGPGTRLTVL.

This chain uses TRBV3-1 (or the pseudogene TRBV3-2) with TRBJ2-2; 8 nucleotides line up with TRBD2. V was pared by 3 bases and J by 0 bases, with 6 bases of the junction left unmatched. This CDR3 is 17 amino acids long. Germline assignment: CDR1 LGHDT and CDR2 YNNKEL (reference sequence). The CDR3 DNA reads as TGTGCCAGCAGCCATGTTCGGGGACTAGCGAACACCGGGGAGCTGTTTTTT. Protein product: CASSHVRGLANTGELFF.

The CDR3 region is CASRGQGAQNYGYTF. The CDR3 nucleotides are TGTGCCAGCAGGGGACAGGGGGCGCAAAACTATGGCTACACCTTC. V usage is TRBV28 and J usage is TRBJ1-2; TRBD1 matches at 12 bases. This CDR3 has 15 residues. Germline V lookup: CDR1 MDHEN, CDR2 SYDVKM. The V segment lost 6 bases and the J segment 2 bases; nucleotides outside the gene matches: 4.

Of note for this clone: Different DNA sequences within this sample yield the same CDR3. The rearrangement links TRBV28 to TRBJ1-5, with 7 nucleotides matching TRBD1. The ends lost 1 base at V and 0 bases at J; junction bases unmatched: 0. There are 15 residues in the CDR3. Per the germline V gene, CDR1 is MDHEN and CDR2 is SYDVKM. The CDR3 region is CASSLSGGSNQPQHF. CDR3 DNA: TGTGCCAGCAGTTTATCAGGGGGTAGCAATCAGCCCCAGCATTTT.

J is TRBJ1-5 and V is TRBV6-5, with 10 bases identical to TRBD1. V shed 6 bases and J 4 bases; nucleotides not matched to a gene: 6. In germline, CDR1 is MNHEY, CDR2 SVGAGI. The CDR3 extends over 15 amino acids. CDR3 region: CASRRDRGGNQPQHF. The CDR3 nucleotides read TGTGCCAGCAGGCGGGACAGGGGCGGGAATCAGCCCCAGCATTTT.

This clone was seen more than once but under ten times. The chain couples TRBV18 to TRBJ1-1; no clear D. Per germline, CDR1 KGHSH and CDR2 LQKENI. With 2 bases removed from V and 1 base from J, the gap between germline ends came to 14 bases. The CDR3 is 16 residues long. CDR3 nucleotides: TGTGCCAGCTCACCATATTCGGGGAGTGGGAACACTGAAGCTTTCTTT. Amino acid sequence: CASSPYSGSGNTEAFF.

V is TRBV6-5 and J is TRBJ2-2; D gene unclear. There are 14 residues in the CDR3. Germline V gene data show CDR1 as MNHEY and CDR2 as SVGAGI. Trimming left V 7 bases short and J 0 bases short, with 9 bases between. The CDR3 region has the DNA TGTGCCAGCAAGCAGGAAGCGAACACCGGGGAGCTGTTTTTT. As protein: CASKQEANTGELFF.

The V gene is TRBV11-3, the J gene TRBJ2-3, with 7 bases matching TRBD2. V shed 5 bases and J 5 bases; nucleotides not matched to a gene: 4. The CDR3 is 13 residues long. The V gene's germline CDR1 is SGHNT and CDR2 YENEEA. The CDR3 DNA sequence: TGTGCCAGCAGCCCGGGAGGAGGAGATACGCAGTATTTT. It is translated as CASSPGGGDTQYF.

This clone was seen a single time. This rearrangement joins TRBV7-6 to TRBJ2-7, with 8 bases lining up with TRBD1. The CDR3 extends over 16 amino acids. After removal of 2 bases from V and 6 bases from J, the junction contained 12 bases not matched to a gene. Germline assignment: CDR1 SGHVS and CDR2 FNYEAQ. The CDR3 protein is CASSLIPGGAVAEQYF. CDR3 in DNA: TGTGCCAGCAGCTTAATCCCAGGGGGCGCGGTCGCCGAGCAGTACTTC.

This chain connects TRBV4-1 to TRBJ1-1; 7 bases are shared with TRBD1. V lost 4 bases and J lost 6; bases outside the gene matches: 11. The CDR3 is 15 amino acids. Germline V CDR1 and CDR2: MGHRA, YSYEKL. CDR3 loop: CASSPRPQGDPEAFF. The DNA for the CDR3 is TGCGCCAGCAGCCCGAGACCCCAGGGGGACCCTGAAGCTTTCTTT.

V gene TRBV25-1 combines with J gene TRBJ2-2, with D possibly matching TRBD2 (6 bases). The CDR3 consists of 18 residues. In germline, CDR1 is MGHDK, CDR2 SYGVNS. V lost 3 bases to trimming and J lost 5 bases, with 22 bases between them. The CDR3 loop is CASSDSRGGALSTGELFF. CDR3 nucleotides: TGTGCCAGCAGTGACTCTCGTGGAGGGGCCCTTTCGACCGGGGAGCTGTTTTTT.

The chain recombines TRBV9 with TRBJ2-3; 13 nucleotides match TRBD2. With V trimmed by 3 bases and J by 6 bases, 10 bases remained unmatched. The germline CDR1 and CDR2 sequences are SGDLS and YYNGEE. This CDR3 has 17 residues. The CDR3 nucleotides are TGTGCCAGCAGCGCGGACCTGACTAGCGGGGGGTTGGATACGCAGTATTTT. Protein product: CASSADLTSGGLDTQYF.

CDR3 protein: CASSYYTGTGEGYTF. CDR3 nucleotide sequence: TGTGCCAGCAGTTATTATACTGGGACAGGGGAAGGCTACACCTTC. The chain carries TRBV7-9 and TRBJ1-2, with 10 bases aligning to TRBD1. Losses at the gene ends were 6 bases for V and 8 bases for J; bases not matched to a gene: 12. Germline CDR1 reads SEHNR; CDR2 reads FQNEAQ (reference sequence). This CDR3 spans 15 amino acids.

This chain uses TRBV16 with TRBJ1-2; tentative D call: TRBD1 (5 bases). The length of the CDR3 is 16 residues. CDR1 is KGHSY, CDR2 FQNENV, per germline. Trimming left V 4 bases short and J 8 bases short, with 23 bases between. The CDR3 region is CASSRLPGDSVRGYTF. Here the CDR3 DNA reads TGTGCCAGCAGCCGCCTACCGGGGGATTCCGTACGGGGCTACACCTTC.

The table lists this clone with a count of one. This chain uses TRBV24-1 with TRBJ1-5; a possible D gene is TRBD1 (6 bases). V dropped 2 bases and J dropped 5 bases, with 12 bases sitting between them. Germline CDR1 reads KGHDR; CDR2 reads SFDVKD. The CDR3 runs 15 residues. The DNA of the CDR3 is TGTGCCACCAGTGATTCCAGGGGTTGGGATCAGCCCCAGCATTTT. As protein: CATSDSRGWDQPQHF.